The clone carrying this T cell receptor beta chain was seen more than once but under ten times. Its antigen remains unidentified. The source of the sample is a study of T-cell memory formation after mild COVID-19. At the level of the study: Clusters were largely donor specific.

General study findings and limits: Contracting clones from day 15 to 85 showed balanced CD4/CD8; later expanders favored CD4+.

5'RACE primed at constant segments yielded TCR alpha and TCR beta cDNA libraries bearing sample barcodes and UMIs. TCRdb passed the 5' RACE reads through MiXCR, listing each CDR3 protein once. The sample has some 330,000 distinct CDR3 sequences, around a fifth seen once. Germline V gene data show CDR1 as MNHEY and CDR2 as SVGEGT. This CDR3 region has 11 residues. V dropped 9 bases and J dropped 7; count of bases not matched to a gene: 4. The chain combines TRBV6-2 or TRBV6-3 with TRBJ2-7; 9 bases map to TRBD1. Specimen: PBMCs or a T cell subset sorted from them (not recorded which). The receptor was isolated from an adult woman who had mild COVID-19 (a few samples of this study predate the infection). Cell type and time point are not known. CDR3 nucleotides: TGTGCCAGTGGGACAGGGTTTGAGCAGTACTTC. Protein sequence: CASGTGFEQYF.